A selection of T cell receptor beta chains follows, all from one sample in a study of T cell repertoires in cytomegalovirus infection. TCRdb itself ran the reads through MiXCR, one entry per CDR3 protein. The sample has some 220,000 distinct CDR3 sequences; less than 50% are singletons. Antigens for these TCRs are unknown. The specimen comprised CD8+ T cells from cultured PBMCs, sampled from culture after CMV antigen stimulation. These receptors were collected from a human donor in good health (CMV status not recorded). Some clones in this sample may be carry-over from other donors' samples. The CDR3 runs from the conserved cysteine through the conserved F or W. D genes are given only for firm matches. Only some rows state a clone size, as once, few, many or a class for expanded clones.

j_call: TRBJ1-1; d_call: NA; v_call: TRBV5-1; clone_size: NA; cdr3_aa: CASSLAGGGNTEAFF; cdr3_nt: TGCGCCAGCAGCTTGGCGGGTGGAGGGAACACTGAAGCTTTCTTT
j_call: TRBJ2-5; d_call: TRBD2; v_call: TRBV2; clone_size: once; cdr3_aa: CASSEAPVGLAGTETQYF; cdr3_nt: TGTGCCAGCAGTGAAGCCCCCGTTGGACTAGCGGGGACTGAGACCCAGTACTTC
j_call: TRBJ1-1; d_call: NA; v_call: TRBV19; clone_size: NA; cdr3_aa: CASSIGQLNTEAFF; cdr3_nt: TGTGCCAGTAGTATAGGACAGCTGAACACTGAAGCTTTCTTT
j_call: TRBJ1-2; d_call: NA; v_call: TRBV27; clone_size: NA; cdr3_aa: CASSPSLGDGDNYGYTF; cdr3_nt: TGTGCCAGCAGTCCTTCCCTAGGGGACGGCGACAACTATGGCTACACCTTC
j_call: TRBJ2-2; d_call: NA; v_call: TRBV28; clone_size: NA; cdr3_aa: CASSIRQTGELFF; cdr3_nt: TGTGCCAGCAGTATCCGACAGACCGGGGAGCTGTTTTTT
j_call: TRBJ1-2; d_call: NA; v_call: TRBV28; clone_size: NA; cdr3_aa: CASSWDYGYTF; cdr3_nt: TGTGCCAGCAGTTGGGACTATGGCTACACCTTC
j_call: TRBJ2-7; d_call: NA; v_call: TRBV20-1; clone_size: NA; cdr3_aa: CSARALMTNSYEQYF; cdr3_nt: TGCAGTGCTAGAGCCCTTATGACAAATTCCTACGAGCAGTACTTC
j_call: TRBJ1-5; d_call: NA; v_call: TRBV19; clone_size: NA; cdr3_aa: CASSSYDSNQPQHF; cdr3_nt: TGTGCCAGTAGTTCGTATGATAGCAATCAGCCCCAGCATTTT
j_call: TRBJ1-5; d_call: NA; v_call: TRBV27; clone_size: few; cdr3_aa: CASSSSIRNQPQHF; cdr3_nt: TGTGCCAGCAGTTCCTCTATCCGCAATCAGCCCCAGCATTTT
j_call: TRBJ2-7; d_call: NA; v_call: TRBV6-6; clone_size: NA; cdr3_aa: CASNHRRQFSYEQYF; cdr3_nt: TGTGCCAGCAACCATAGGAGGCAGTTTTCCTACGAGCAGTACTTC
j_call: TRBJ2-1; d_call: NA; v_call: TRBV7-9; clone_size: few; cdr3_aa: CASSPPGTQYNEQFF; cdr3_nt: TGTGCCAGCAGCCCCCCCGGGACCCAATACAATGAGCAGTTCTTC
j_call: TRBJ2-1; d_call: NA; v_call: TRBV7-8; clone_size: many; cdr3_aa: CASSLDLDNEQFF; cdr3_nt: TGTGCCAGCAGCTTAGACCTGGACAATGAGCAGTTCTTC
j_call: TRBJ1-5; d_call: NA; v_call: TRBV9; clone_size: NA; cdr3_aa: CASSASKQDSLNSNQPQHF; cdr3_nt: TGTGCCAGCAGCGCAAGTAAACAGGACAGTCTAAATAGCAATCAGCCCCAGCATTTT
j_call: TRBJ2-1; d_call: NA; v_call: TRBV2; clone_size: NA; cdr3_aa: CASPGRSEQFF; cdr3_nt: TGTGCCAGCCCTGGTCGTAGTGAGCAGTTCTTC
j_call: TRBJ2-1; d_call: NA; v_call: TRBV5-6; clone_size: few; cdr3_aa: CASSLERSYNEQFF; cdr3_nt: TGTGCCAGCAGCTTGGAACGCTCCTACAATGAGCAGTTCTTC
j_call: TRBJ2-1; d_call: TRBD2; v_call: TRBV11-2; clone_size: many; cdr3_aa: CASSLRLAGYNEQFF; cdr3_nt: TGTGCCAGCAGCTTACGGCTAGCGGGATACAATGAGCAGTTCTTC
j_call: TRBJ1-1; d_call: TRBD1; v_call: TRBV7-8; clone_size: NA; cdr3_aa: CASSNPASGTDRTPVFEAFF; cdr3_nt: TGTGCCAGCAGCAACCCGGCCTCCGGGACAGATCGAACTCCAGTCTTTGAAGCTTTCTTT
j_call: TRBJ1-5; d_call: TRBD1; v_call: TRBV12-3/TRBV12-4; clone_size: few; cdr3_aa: CASSWTGDSNQPQHF; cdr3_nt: TGTGCCAGCAGTTGGACAGGGGACAGCAATCAGCCCCAGCATTTT
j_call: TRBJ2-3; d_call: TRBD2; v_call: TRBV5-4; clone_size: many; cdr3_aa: CASSFGTSRLLSFTDTQYF; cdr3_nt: TGTGCCAGCAGCTTTGGGACTAGCCGTCTTCTCTCCTTCACAGATACGCAGTATTTT
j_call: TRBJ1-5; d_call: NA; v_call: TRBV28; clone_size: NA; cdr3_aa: CASSFWRQPNQPQHF; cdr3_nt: TGTGCCAGCAGTTTTTGGAGACAGCCTAATCAGCCCCAGCATTTT
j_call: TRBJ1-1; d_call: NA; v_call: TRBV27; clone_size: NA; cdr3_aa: CASSAGFGGTEAFF; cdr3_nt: TGTGCCAGCAGTGCAGGGTTTGGGGGGACTGAAGCTTTCTTT
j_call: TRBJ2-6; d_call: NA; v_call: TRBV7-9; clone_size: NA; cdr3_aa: CASVKEAGVSGANVLTF; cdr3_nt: TGTGCCAGCGTGAAGGAGGCCGGGGTGTCTGGGGCCAACGTCCTGACTTTC
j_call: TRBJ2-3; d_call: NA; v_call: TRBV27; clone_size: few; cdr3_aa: CASSLGSWETTDTQYF; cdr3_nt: TGTGCCAGCAGTTTAGGGAGTTGGGAAACCACAGATACGCAGTATTTT
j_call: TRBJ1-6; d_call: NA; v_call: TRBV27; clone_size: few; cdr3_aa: CASSPASSQGYSPLHF; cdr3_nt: TGTGCCAGCAGCCCAGCGTCTTCACAGGGATATTCACCCCTCCACTTT
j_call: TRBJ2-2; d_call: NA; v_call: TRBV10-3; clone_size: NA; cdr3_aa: CAISEMDSSFAGELFF; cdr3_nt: TGTGCCATCAGTGAGATGGACAGTTCTTTCGCCGGGGAGCTGTTTTTT
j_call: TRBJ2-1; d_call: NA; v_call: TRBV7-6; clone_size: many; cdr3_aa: CASSLRAWGEQFF; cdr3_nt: TGTGCCAGCAGCTTACGGGCTTGGGGCGAGCAGTTCTTC
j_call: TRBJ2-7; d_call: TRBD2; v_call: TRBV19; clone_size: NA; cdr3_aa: CASSGRLAGDYEQYF; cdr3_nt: TGTGCCAGTAGTGGACGACTAGCGGGAGACTACGAGCAGTACTTC
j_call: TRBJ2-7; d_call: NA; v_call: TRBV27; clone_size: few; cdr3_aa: CASSYGLLGEQYF; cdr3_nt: TGTGCCAGCAGTTATGGTCTTCTAGGCGAGCAGTACTTC